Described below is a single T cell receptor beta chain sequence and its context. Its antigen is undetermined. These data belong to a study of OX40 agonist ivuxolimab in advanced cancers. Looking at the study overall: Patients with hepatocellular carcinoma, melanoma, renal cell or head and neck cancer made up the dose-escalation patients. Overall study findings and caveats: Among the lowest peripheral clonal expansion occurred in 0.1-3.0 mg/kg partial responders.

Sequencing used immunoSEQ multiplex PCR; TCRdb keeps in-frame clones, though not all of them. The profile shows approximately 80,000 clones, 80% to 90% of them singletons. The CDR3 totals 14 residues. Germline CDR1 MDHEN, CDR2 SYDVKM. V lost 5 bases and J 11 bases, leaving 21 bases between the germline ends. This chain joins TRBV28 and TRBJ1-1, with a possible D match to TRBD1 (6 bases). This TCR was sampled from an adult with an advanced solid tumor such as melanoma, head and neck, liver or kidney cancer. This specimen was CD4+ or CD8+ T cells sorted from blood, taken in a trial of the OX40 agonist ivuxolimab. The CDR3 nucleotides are TGTGCCAGCAGTCCCCACCGGGACAAGGTTCCGGCTTTCTTT. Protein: CASSPHRDKVPAFF. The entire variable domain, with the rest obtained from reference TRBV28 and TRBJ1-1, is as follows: DVKVTQSSRYLVKRTGEKVFLECVQDMDHENMFWYRQDPGLGLRLIYFSYDVKMKEKGDIPEGYSVSREKKERFSLILESASTNQTSMYLCASSPHRDKVPAFFGQGTRLTVV.